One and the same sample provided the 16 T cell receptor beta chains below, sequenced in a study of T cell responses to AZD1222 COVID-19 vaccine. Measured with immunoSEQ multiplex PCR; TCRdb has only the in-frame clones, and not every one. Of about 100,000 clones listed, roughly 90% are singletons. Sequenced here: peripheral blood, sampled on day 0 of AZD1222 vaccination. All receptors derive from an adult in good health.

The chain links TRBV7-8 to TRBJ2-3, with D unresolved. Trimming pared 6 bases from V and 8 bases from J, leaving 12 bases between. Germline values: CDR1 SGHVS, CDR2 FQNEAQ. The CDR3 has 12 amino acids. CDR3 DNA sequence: TGTGCCAGCAGAATAACCGGTGGTACGCAGTATTTT. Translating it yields CASRITGGTQYF.

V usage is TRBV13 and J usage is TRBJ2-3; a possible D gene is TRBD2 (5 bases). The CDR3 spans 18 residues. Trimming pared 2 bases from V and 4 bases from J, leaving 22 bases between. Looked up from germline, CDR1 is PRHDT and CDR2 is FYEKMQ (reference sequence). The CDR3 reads CASSLSPRSSFIPDTQYF. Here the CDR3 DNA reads TGTGCCAGCAGCTTAAGTCCCAGATCTAGCTTTATTCCAGATACGCAGTATTTT.

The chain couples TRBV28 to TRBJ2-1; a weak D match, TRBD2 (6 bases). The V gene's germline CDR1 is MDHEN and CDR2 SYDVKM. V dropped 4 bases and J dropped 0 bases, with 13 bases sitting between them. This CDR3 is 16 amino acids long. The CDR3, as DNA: TGTGCCAGCAGTTCACTATTCGGGAGCTCCTACAATGAGCAGTTCTTC. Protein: CASSSLFGSSYNEQFF.

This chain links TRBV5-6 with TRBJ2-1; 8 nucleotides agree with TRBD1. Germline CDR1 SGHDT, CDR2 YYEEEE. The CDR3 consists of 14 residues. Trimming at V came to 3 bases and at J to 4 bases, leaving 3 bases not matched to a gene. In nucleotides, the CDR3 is TGTGCCAGCAGCTCCCGGGACAGGTACAATGAGCAGTTCTTC. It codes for CASSSRDRYNEQFF.

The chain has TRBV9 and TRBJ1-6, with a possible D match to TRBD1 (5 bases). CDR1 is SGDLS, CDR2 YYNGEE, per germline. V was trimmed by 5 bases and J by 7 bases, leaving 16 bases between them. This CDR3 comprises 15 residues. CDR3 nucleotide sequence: TGTGCCAGCAGTGGCCCGGGGGGTTCGAATTCACCCCTCCACTTT. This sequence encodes CASSGPGGSNSPLHF.

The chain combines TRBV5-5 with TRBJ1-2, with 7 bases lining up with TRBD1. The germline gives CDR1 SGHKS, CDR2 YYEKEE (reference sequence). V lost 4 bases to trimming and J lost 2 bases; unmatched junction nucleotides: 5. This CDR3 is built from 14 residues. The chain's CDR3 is CASSLDRQNYGYTF. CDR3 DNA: TGTGCCAGCAGCCTGGACAGGCAAAACTATGGCTACACCTTC.

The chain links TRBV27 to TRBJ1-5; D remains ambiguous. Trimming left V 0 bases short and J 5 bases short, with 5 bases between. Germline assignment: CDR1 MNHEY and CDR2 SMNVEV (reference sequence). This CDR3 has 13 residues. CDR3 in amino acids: CASSLSAYQPQHF. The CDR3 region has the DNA TGTGCCAGCAGTTTATCCGCCTATCAGCCCCAGCATTTT.

In DNA form, the CDR3 reads TGTGCCAGCAGCCCGAGGTCAACTAATGAAAAACTGTTTTTT. It encodes CASSPRSTNEKLFF. The rearrangement joins TRBV11-2 to TRBJ1-4; D is uncertain. Germline V gives CDR1 SGHAT, CDR2 FQNNGV. The V end lost 5 bases, the J end lost 0 bases, and 7 bases lay between the germline ends. The CDR3 extends over 14 amino acids.

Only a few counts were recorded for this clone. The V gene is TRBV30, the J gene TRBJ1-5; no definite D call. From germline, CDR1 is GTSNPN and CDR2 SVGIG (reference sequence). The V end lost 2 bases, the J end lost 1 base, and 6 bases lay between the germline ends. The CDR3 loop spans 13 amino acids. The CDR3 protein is CAWSSRSNQPQHF. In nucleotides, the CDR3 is TGTGCCTGGAGTTCCAGGAGCAATCAGCCCCAGCATTTT. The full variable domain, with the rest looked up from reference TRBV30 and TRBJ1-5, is SQTIHQWPATLVQPVGSPLSLECTVEGTSNPNLYWYRQAAGRGLQLLFYSVGIGQISSEVPQNLSASRPQDRQFILSSKKLLLSDSGFYLCAWSSRSNQPQHFGDGTRLSIL.

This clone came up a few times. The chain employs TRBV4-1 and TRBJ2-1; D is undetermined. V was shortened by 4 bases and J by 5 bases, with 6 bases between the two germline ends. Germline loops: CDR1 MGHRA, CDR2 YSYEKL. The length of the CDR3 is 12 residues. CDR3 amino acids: CASSPTNNEQFF. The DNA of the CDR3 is TGCGCCAGCAGCCCAACCAACAATGAGCAGTTCTTC.

The CDR3 sequence is CASSEQGAQGGELFF. Here the CDR3 DNA reads TGCGCCAGCAGCGAACAGGGGGCGCAAGGCGGGGAGCTGTTTTTT. The V call is TRBV5-1, the J call TRBJ2-2; 9 bases map to TRBD1. The CDR3 consists of 15 residues. Germline V gene sequence: CDR1 SGHRS, CDR2 YFSETQ. Trimming took 4 bases from V and 7 from J; bases not matched to a gene: 8.

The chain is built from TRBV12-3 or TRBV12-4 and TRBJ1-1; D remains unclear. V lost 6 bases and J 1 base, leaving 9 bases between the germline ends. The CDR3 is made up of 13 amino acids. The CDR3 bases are TGTGCCAGCAGCGCGTCCGGGAACACTGAAGCTTTCTTT. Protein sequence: CASSASGNTEAFF.

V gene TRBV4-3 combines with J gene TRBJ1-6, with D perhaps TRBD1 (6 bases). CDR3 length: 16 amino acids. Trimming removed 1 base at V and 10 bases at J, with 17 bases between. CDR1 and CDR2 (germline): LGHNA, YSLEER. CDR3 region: CASSQGGLPGRSPLHF. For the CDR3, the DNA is TGCGCCAGCAGCCAAGGGGGGCTCCCTGGGCGGTCACCCCTCCACTTT.

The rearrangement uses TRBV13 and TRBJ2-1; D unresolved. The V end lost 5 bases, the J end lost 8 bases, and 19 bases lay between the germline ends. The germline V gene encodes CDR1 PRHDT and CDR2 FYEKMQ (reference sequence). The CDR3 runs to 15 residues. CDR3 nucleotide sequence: TGTGCCAGCAGCCCCAGCAGCGCCAGTTTCTATGAGCAGTTCTTC. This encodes CASSPSSASFYEQFF.

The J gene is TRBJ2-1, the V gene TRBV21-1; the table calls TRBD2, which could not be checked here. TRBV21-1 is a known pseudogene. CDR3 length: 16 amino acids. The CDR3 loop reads CASSKVTSGSPNEQFF. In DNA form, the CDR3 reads TGTGCCAGCAGCAAAGTTACTAGCGGGAGCCCCAATGAGCAGTTCTTC.

As DNA, the CDR3 is TGTGCCAGCAGCTTAGCCGCTTACAGGGTGAACACTGAAGCTTTCTTT. The encoded protein is CASSLAAYRVNTEAFF. The V and J genes are TRBV7-8 and TRBJ1-1, with D tentatively TRBD1 (6 bases). The CDR3 is 16 amino acids. V was shortened by 0 bases and J by 0 bases, with 11 bases between the two germline ends. Germline V CDR1 and CDR2: SGHVS, FQNEAQ.